These 13 T cell receptor beta chains came from one sample sequenced in a study of shared clonotypes between healthy human individuals (dated by TCRdb to the early 2020s). Library generation was performed with the immunoSEQ multiplex PCR assay. TCRdb obtained this table from immuneACCESS and retained in-frame rearrangements with V and J assigned. These tables miss some clones; where compared with another copy, unresolved V genes account for less than half of the shortfall, and the remainder is unexplained. The sample table contains about 2.1 million clones; only one count was recorded for 90% to 95% of them. Jointly, the top ten make up 1.5% to 2% of the sample. CD8 naive samples consisted of CD45RO-negative cells that were positively selected for CCR7, yielding a CD45RA+CCR7+ population without TemRA cells. The source material was naive CD8+ T cells from PBMCs. The cell subset or site label, as the study defines it: CD45RA+CCR7+. These receptors originate from a young man in good health. Some clones in this sample may be carry-over from other donors' samples.

The chain uses TRBV9 and TRBJ2-3, with 8 bases aligning to TRBD2. Germline CDR1 is SGDLS and CDR2 is YYNGEE. This CDR3 has 16 amino acids. J gave up 1 base and V 3 bases, and 7 bases lay outside the gene matches. In DNA form, the CDR3 reads TGTGCCAGCAGCGCCTCTGGGCGGGAGGGCACAGATACGCAGTATTTT. Residues: CASSASGREGTDTQYF.

As to this clone: The sample holds other DNA sequences that translate to the same CDR3. CDR3 sequence reads: CASRDRISYEQYF. CDR3 sequence (DNA): TGTGCCAGCAGGGACAGGATCTCCTACGAGCAGTACTTC. The chain couples TRBV28 to TRBJ2-7, with TRBD1 identical over 7 bases. Trimming cost V 6 bases and J 0 bases; bases outside gene matches: 2. Germline loops: CDR1 MDHEN, CDR2 SYDVKM. The length of the CDR3 is 13 residues.

The chain carries TRBV4-2 and TRBJ2-7; 10 bases are shared with TRBD2. CDR1 and CDR2 from the germline V gene are LGHNA and YNFKEQ. Losses at the gene ends were 3 bases for V and 7 bases for J; bases not matched to a gene: 12. The CDR3 totals 16 residues. The CDR3 reads CASSQGPGLASQEQYF. For the CDR3, the DNA is TGTGCCAGCAGCCAGGGACCGGGACTAGCGTCGCAAGAGCAGTACTTC.

The V and J genes are TRBV7-9 and TRBJ2-5, with D tentatively TRBD1 (6 bases). Trimming cost V 5 bases and J 4 bases, with 14 bases left between them. The V gene's germline CDR1 is SEHNR and CDR2 FQNEAQ (reference sequence). The CDR3 length is 14 residues. The chain's CDR3 is CASSLRGDSETQYF. The CDR3 nucleotides read TGTGCCAGCAGCCTCAGGGGAGACTCAGAGACCCAGTACTTC.

This chain uses TRBV19 with TRBJ1-2, with TRBD1 matching 7 bases. V lost 8 bases to trimming and J lost 5 bases; unmatched junction nucleotides: 8. From germline, CDR1 is LNHDA and CDR2 SQIVND (reference sequence). This CDR3 region has 13 residues. In nucleotides, the CDR3 is TGTGCCAGTTCCCCGGGACAGACTTATGGCTACACCTTC. Amino acid sequence: CASSPGQTYGYTF.

The chain is built from TRBV7-9 and TRBJ1-1; D call uncertain. The CDR3 loop spans 15 amino acids. Germline values: CDR1 SEHNR, CDR2 FQNEAQ (reference sequence). V dropped 2 bases and J dropped 2 bases, with 12 bases sitting between them. The CDR3 protein is CASSLRMGTNTEAFF. CDR3 nucleotides: TGTGCCAGCAGCTTAAGAATGGGTACCAACACTGAAGCTTTCTTT.

This clone has just a few counts. This chain links TRBV9 with TRBJ1-4; 11 bases align to TRBD1. The CDR3 consists of 13 residues. The J segment lost 13 bases and the V segment lost 0 bases, leaving 2 bases of the junction unmatched. CDR1 and CDR2 from the germline V gene are SGDLS and YYNGEE. CDR3 bases: TGTGCCAGCAGCGTAGGGACAGGGGGCATACTGTTTTTT. This sequence encodes CASSVGTGGILFF.

This clone was seen only once. The chain's CDR3 is CASSVVGLETQYF. CDR3 bases: TGTGCCAGCAGCGTAGTGGGATTAGAGACCCAGTACTTC. V is TRBV9 and J is TRBJ2-5; no firm D call. In germline, CDR1 is SGDLS, CDR2 YYNGEE. The CDR3 is 13 residues long. V lost 0 bases and J 4 bases, leaving 7 bases between the germline ends.

The chain is built from TRBV6-5 and TRBJ2-7, with D possibly being TRBD2 (7 bases). V was pared by 2 bases and J by 2 bases, with 10 bases between. The CDR3 runs to 14 residues. Germline CDR1 reads MNHEY; CDR2 reads SVGAGI. The CDR3 sequence: CASSYERDTYEQYF. CDR3 sequence (DNA): TGTGCCAGCAGTTACGAGCGGGACACCTACGAGCAGTACTTC.

The CDR3 here is CASSFGGTQYF. The CDR3 nucleotides read TGTGCCAGCAGCTTCGGGGGTACGCAGTATTTT. This chain links TRBV11-2 with TRBJ2-3; maybe TRBD2 (6 bases). The ends were cut back, 3 bases at V and 8 bases at J, with 6 bases in the middle. Germline loops: CDR1 SGHAT, CDR2 FQNNGV. The CDR3 length is 11 residues.

The J gene is TRBJ1-2, the V gene TRBV6-6; D uncertain. The CDR3 is made up of 12 amino acids. In germline, CDR1 is MNHNY, CDR2 SVGAGI (reference sequence). V was trimmed by 7 bases and J by 4 bases, leaving 10 bases between them. The CDR3 nucleotides read TGTGCCAGCACGCCAGAGAGCTATGGCTACACCTTC. Protein product: CASTPESYGYTF.

This clone appeared a few times. CDR3 in amino acids: CSVELMGEKLFF. In nucleotides, the CDR3 is TGCAGCGTTGAGTTGATGGGGGAAAAACTGTTTTTT. The chain carries TRBV29-1 and TRBJ1-4, with unresolved D. CDR1 and CDR2 from the germline V gene are SQVTM and ANQGSEA. The CDR3 runs to 12 residues. V was shortened by 3 bases and J by 8 bases, with 10 bases between the two germline ends. Combining the CDR3 with reference TRBV29-1 and TRBJ1-4 gives the whole variable domain SAVISQKPSRDICQRGTSLTIQCQVDSQVTMMFWYRQQPGQSLTLIATANQGSEATYESGFVIDKFPISRPNLTFSTLTVSNMSPEDSSIYLCSVELMGEKLFFGSGTQLSVL.

The chain combines TRBV7-8 with TRBJ2-2; D might be TRBD2 (5 bases). V lost 2 bases, J lost 6 bases, and 16 bases lay in between. The germline V gene encodes CDR1 SGHVS and CDR2 FQNEAQ. There are 16 residues in the CDR3. In DNA, the CDR3 is TGTGCCAGCAGCTTAATCCCAGCGGTTGGCGCCGGGGAGCTGTTTTTT. It translates to CASSLIPAVGAGELFF. The full variable domain, completed using reference TRBV7-8 and TRBJ2-2, is GAGVSQSPRYKVAKRGQDVALRCDPISGHVSLFWYQQALGQGPEFLTYFQNEAQLDKSGLPSDRFFAERPEGSVSTLKIQRTQQEDSAVYLCASSLIPAVGAGELFFGEGSRLTVL.